Listed below are T cell receptor beta chains from one sample, sequenced in a study of CD8+ T cells in alopecia areata. Sequenced by immunoSEQ multiplex PCR; TCRdb stores in-frame clones only, minus some. The sample shows about 210,000 clones, around two fifths of them seen only once. Material: CD4+ T cells sorted from blood, obtained at roughly week 30, from a patient treated with tofacitinib. All receptors come from a human donor with alopecia areata. Both conserved end residues are part of each CDR3. A D gene is named only where the DNA matches it firmly. Some rows have no size entry. The others give once, few or many, or a class for an expanded clone.

v_gene	j_gene	d_gene	abundance	CDR3nt	CDR3aa
TRBV30	TRBJ2-5	NA	few	TGTGCCTGGAGTAAAGGCCTTCAAGAGACCCAGTACTTC	CAWSKGLQETQYF
TRBV7-9	TRBJ2-3	TRBD1	NA	TGTGCCAGCAGTTCGGGACAGGGTCTGGATACGCAGTATTTT	CASSSGQGLDTQYF
TRBV4-2	TRBJ2-3	NA	NA	TGTGCCAGCAGCCAAGCTGCGGGGACCGGGGATACGCAGTATTTT	CASSQAAGTGDTQYF
TRBV30	TRBJ2-7	TRBD2	NA	TGTGCCTGGAGCCGAGCGGGGGGAGACGAGCAGTACTTC	CAWSRAGGDEQYF
TRBV5-1	TRBJ2-5	TRBD2	NA	TGCGCCAGCAGCAGGGGGACTAGCGGGGAAGAGACCCAGTACTTC	CASSRGTSGEETQYF
TRBV11-2	TRBJ2-5	NA	NA	TGTGCCAGCAGCCCGAGACGCCAAGAGACCCAGTACTTC	CASSPRRQETQYF
TRBV28	TRBJ2-7	NA	NA	TGTGCCAGCAGTTTCCATGATTACCTGCAGTACTTC	CASSFHDYLQYF
TRBV9	TRBJ1-2	TRBD1	NA	TGTGCCAGCTCCCGGGACAGGGCTCACTATGGCTACACCTTC	CASSRDRAHYGYTF
TRBV6-1	TRBJ2-5	TRBD1	few	TGTGCCAGCAGTACTGACAGGGTGACCCAGTACTTC	CASSTDRVTQYF
TRBV4-1	TRBJ2-5	TRBD2	NA	TGCGCTAGCAGCCAAGCCTCAGAGGGCGGGAGAGAGACCCAGTACTTC	CASSQASEGGRETQYF
TRBV28	TRBJ2-7	NA	few	TGTGCCAGCAGTTTATGGGGCAGGGACTCCTACGAGCAGTACTTC	CASSLWGRDSYEQYF
TRBV29-1	TRBJ2-1	TRBD2	NA	TGCAGCGTTGATGGCGGGAGGGCCTGGAATGAGCAGTTCTTC	CSVDGGRAWNEQFF
TRBV6-9	TRBJ2-5	NA	NA	TGTGCCAGCAGCCCTCCTTCACAGGGAGCCCAAGAGACCCAGTACTTC	CASSPPSQGAQETQYF
TRBV11-2	TRBJ2-6	NA	NA	TGTGCCAGCAGCACAGCCGGGACGTTCTACTCTGGGGCCAACGTCCTGACTTTC	CASSTAGTFYSGANVLTF
TRBV30	TRBJ2-1	TRBD1	NA	TGTGCCTGGATGGGACAGAGCCCCTACAATGAGCAGTTCTTC	CAWMGQSPYNEQFF
TRBV5-1	TRBJ1-2	NA	NA	TGCGCCAGCAGCTTAGGACAAGAGATCTATGGCTACACCTTC	CASSLGQEIYGYTF
TRBV5-1	TRBJ1-1	NA	NA	TGCGCCAGCAGCTCTTCTGGGGCCACCGAGGCTTTCTTT	CASSSSGATEAFF
TRBV19	TRBJ2-6	TRBD1	NA	TGTGCCAGTAGTCCTGACAGGGCCGGGGCCAACGTCCTGACTTTC	CASSPDRAGANVLTF
TRBV4-1	TRBJ1-1	NA	few	TGCGCCAGCAGCCAAGGTCAGGCGAACACTGAAGCTTTCTTT	CASSQGQANTEAFF
TRBV27	TRBJ1-5	TRBD1	few	TGTGCCAGCAGTTACCAGGGCAGGGGGCAGCCCCAGCATTTT	CASSYQGRGQPQHF
TRBV5-1	TRBJ1-6	TRBD1	NA	TGCGCCAGCAGCCCCAGACAGGGGCCAGGGAATAATTCACCCCTCCACTTT	CASSPRQGPGNNSPLHF
TRBV11-2	TRBJ1-5	NA	few	TGTGCCAGCAGCTTAGATTGGGGTGGGCCCCAGCATTTT	CASSLDWGGPQHF
TRBV18	TRBJ1-1	NA	NA	TGTGCCAGCTCACCCCGTCCAGGGGACGATGGCACTGAAGCTTTCTTT	CASSPRPGDDGTEAFF
TRBV6-5	TRBJ1-2	TRBD1	NA	TGTGCCAGCACCCCAAGGGGGCTCTATGGCTACACCTTC	CASTPRGLYGYTF
TRBV2	TRBJ2-7	NA	NA	TGTGCCAGCAGTGTTAGGGCCCGAGAATACGAGCAGTACTTC	CASSVRAREYEQYF
TRBV29-1	TRBJ1-1	NA	few	TGCAGCGTTAAGGGGATGAACACTGAAGCTTTCTTT	CSVKGMNTEAFF
TRBV19	TRBJ1-2	NA	NA	TGTGCCAGTAATCCTACCCCTTGGTATGGCTACACCTTC	CASNPTPWYGYTF
TRBV30	TRBJ2-1	NA	few	TGTGCCTGGAGTGTGGGAGAGCAGTTCTTC	CAWSVGEQFF
TRBV30	TRBJ2-7	TRBD1	NA	TGTGCCTGGAGTGGGGGTCGACAGGGACGCGAGCAGTACTTC	CAWSGGRQGREQYF
TRBV5-1	TRBJ2-7	NA	NA	TGCGCCAGCAGCTGGCTACCTAAAGGCGAGCAGTACTTC	CASSWLPKGEQYF
TRBV5-1	TRBJ2-3	NA	NA	TGCGCCAGCAGCACGGGACCCGAGGGGGATACGCAGTATTTT	CASSTGPEGDTQYF
TRBV9	TRBJ2-5	NA	NA	TGTGCCAGCAGCGTAGCAGTCGGGGAGACCCAGTACTTC	CASSVAVGETQYF